This TCR beta chain was captured in a study of blood T cell repertoires in COVID-19. The repertoire was sequenced with immunoSEQ multiplex PCR; TCRdb's copy has only in-frame clones and lacks some. The sample lists about 140,000 clones, around 90% seen once, with more than 1.5% in the top ten. This clone was observed once. The CDR3 length is 17 residues. Trimming removed 6 bases from V and 5 bases from J, with 25 bases in between. Germline V gene data show CDR1 as MNHEY and CDR2 as SMNVEV (reference sequence). Source material: peripheral blood. This receptor was taken from a woman aged 55-69 years with acute or convalescent COVID-19. The chain couples TRBV27 to TRBJ1-1, with a tentative D call TRBD1 (5 bases). CDR3 in amino acids: CASRLRAFGGVITEAFF. The CDR3 DNA reads as TGTGCCAGCAGGCTACGAGCCTTCGGGGGAGTGATTACTGAAGCTTTCTTT.